The 13 T cell receptor beta chains below come from one sample, sequenced in a study of memory CD4+ T cells and cytomegalovirus serostatus. TCRdb's table, derived via immunoSEQ multiplex PCR, lists solely in-frame clones and lacks some. The sample yields about 100,000 clones, about four fifths seen once. The sort gate was single viable CD3+CD4+CD8-CD45RO+ cells for memory CD4+ T cells. Sequencing input: memory CD4+ T cells from blood. Receptors were obtained from an adult in good health and CMV-seropositive.

The count of this clone is one. The genes are TRBV2 and TRBJ1-6; D uncertain. The CDR3 extends over 14 amino acids. The germline CDR1 and CDR2 sequences are SNHLY and FYNNEI. Trimming shortened V by 4 bases and J by 7 bases, and 11 bases separated the two germline ends. The CDR3 loop reads CASSGLGENSPLHF. CDR3 DNA: TGTGCCAGCAGTGGGCTGGGAGAGAATTCACCCCTCCACTTT.

This clone was observed once. The chain has TRBV28 and TRBJ1-2; D perhaps matches TRBD1 (6 bases). This CDR3 region has 13 residues. V lost 1 base, J lost 8 bases, and 11 bases lay in between. Germline V gene sequence: CDR1 MDHEN, CDR2 SYDVKM. Here the CDR3 reads CASSLSGAQGYTF. The CDR3 DNA reads as TGTGCCAGCAGTTTATCAGGGGCTCAGGGCTACACCTTC.

The chain recombines TRBV4-1 with TRBJ2-7; 8 bases fit TRBD2. Per germline, CDR1 MGHRA and CDR2 YSYEKL. The V gene end was trimmed by 0 bases and the J gene end by 3 bases; junction bases not matched to a gene: 19. The CDR3 covers 20 residues. CDR3 sequence: CASSQDWARGVAGLYYEQYF. The CDR3 nucleotides read TGCGCCAGCAGCCAAGATTGGGCCCGAGGAGTAGCGGGATTATACTACGAGCAGTACTTC.

The rearrangement links TRBV6-1 to TRBJ1-4; unclear D gene. This CDR3 has 13 amino acids. The V gene's germline CDR1 is MNHNS and CDR2 SASEGT. V was clipped by 8 bases and J by 0 bases, with 7 bases between them. CDR3 bases: TGTGCCAGCGGACGGGCAACTAATGAAAAACTGTTTTTT. Translating gives CASGRATNEKLFF.

The J gene is TRBJ2-5, the V gene TRBV4-1; 9 bases match TRBD1. The length of the CDR3 is 16 residues. V dropped 2 bases and J dropped 1; count of bases not matched to a gene: 5. From germline, CDR1 is MGHRA and CDR2 YSYEKL. This chain's CDR3 is CASSQKGTGLQETQYF. The CDR3 DNA reads TGCGCCAGCAGCCAAAAGGGGACAGGGCTCCAAGAGACCCAGTACTTC.

The chain couples TRBV28 to TRBJ2-7; 11 bases agree with TRBD2. The V gene's germline CDR1 is MDHEN and CDR2 SYDVKM. The CDR3 totals 20 residues. The junction had 26 bases not matched to a gene; V was cut back by 6 bases and J by 7 bases. The DNA of the CDR3 is TGTGCCAGCAGGTCAAGAGGGGGTTTACTAGCGGGAGTTCAGCGGAGGGAGCAGTACTTC. It yields the protein CASRSRGGLLAGVQRREQYF.

The J gene is TRBJ2-1, the V gene TRBV7-9; D is undetermined. CDR3 size: 15 residues. Germline CDR1 SEHNR, CDR2 FQNEAQ (reference sequence). V was clipped by 1 base and J by 5 bases, with 12 bases between them. The CDR3, as DNA: TGTGCCAGCAGCTTAGATGGCAGATACAACAATGAGCAGTTCTTC. Its translation is CASSLDGRYNNEQFF.

This clone was seen a handful of times. The rearrangement links TRBV9 to TRBJ2-7, with D perhaps TRBD1 or TRBD2 (6 bases each). Trimming took off 6 bases at V and 7 bases at J, with 20 bases between the two ends. Germline CDR1 SGDLS, CDR2 YYNGEE. The CDR3 runs 14 residues. The chain's CDR3 is CASTLGPGAWEQYF. CDR3 DNA sequence: TGTGCCAGCACCTTAGGTCCGGGGGCTTGGGAGCAGTACTTC.

V is TRBV18 and J is TRBJ2-3; tentatively, D is TRBD2 (6 bases). Trimming cost V 3 bases and J 6 bases, with 10 bases left between them. The length of the CDR3 is 13 residues. The germline V gene has CDR1 KGHSH and CDR2 LQKENI. DNA for the CDR3: TGTGCCAGCTCACCGGTCAGCGGGGATACGCAGTATTTT. It codes for CASSPVSGDTQYF.

CDR3 bases: TGTGCCAGCTCACCTTACCGACAGACTTATAGCAATCAGCCCCAGCATTTT. Translating gives CASSPYRQTYSNQPQHF. The chain is built from TRBV18 and TRBJ1-5, with D possibly matching TRBD1 (5 bases). CDR1 and CDR2 (germline): KGHSH, LQKENI. This CDR3 spans 17 amino acids. Trimming took 3 bases from V and 0 from J, leaving 15 bases between them.

V and J are TRBV5-1 and TRBJ2-3, with 11 bases identical to TRBD2. The V and J ends lost 5 bases and 0 bases, in that order; junction bases with no gene match: 8. The CDR3 is made up of 17 amino acids. Germline V gene lookup returns CDR1 SGHRS and CDR2 YFSETQ. This chain's CDR3 is CASSRGVAGGSTDTQYF. Written as DNA, the CDR3 is TGCGCCAGCAGTCGGGGAGTAGCGGGAGGGAGCACAGATACGCAGTATTTT.

J is TRBJ1-5 and V is TRBV27; TRBD1 might be the D (5 bases). The V gene lost 2 bases and the J gene lost 5 bases, with 16 bases spanning the gap. The CDR3 extends over 16 amino acids. Germline CDR1 reads MNHEY; CDR2 reads SMNVEV (reference sequence). DNA for the CDR3: TGTGCCAGCAGTTTAAGGGGTCCAATATCCGATCAGCCCCAGCATTTT. Amino acids: CASSLRGPISDQPQHF.

The chain recombines TRBV7-8 with TRBJ2-7, with D possibly TRBD1 on 6 matching bases. The CDR3 sequence is 15 residues long. Germline-derived CDR1 and CDR2 are SGHVS and FQNEAQ. V was shortened by 7 bases and J by 5 bases, with 21 bases between the two germline ends. The CDR3 sequence: CASNPARGAAHEQYF. CDR3 coding DNA: TGTGCCAGCAACCCCGCCAGGGGAGCGGCCCACGAGCAGTACTTC. Supplemented by reference TRBV7-8 and TRBJ2-7, the full variable domain reads GAGVSQSPRYKVAKRGQDVALRCDPISGHVSLFWYQQALGQGPEFLTYFQNEAQLDKSGLPSDRFFAERPEGSVSTLKIQRTQQEDSAVYLCASNPARGAAHEQYFGPGTRLTVT.